The source of this T cell receptor (beta chain) is a study of shared clonotypes between healthy human individuals. Germline V lookup: CDR1 ENHRY, CDR2 SYGVKD. After removal of 7 bases from V and 7 bases from J, the junction contained 11 bases not matched to a gene. The length of the CDR3 is 16 residues. Original analysis: Junction-only sequences produced by ImmunoSEQ had no quality scores, so filtering differed. Method: immunoSEQ multiplex PCR; TCRdb's copy keeps in-frame clones and lacks some. V, J and clone size are those of that table, while D and trimming were read from the DNA. The sample yields roughly 1,600,000 clones, approximately 98.5% seen once. On this clone itself: The antigen is not known.

Donors comprised only Caucasian adults living in Nashville, Tennessee. Into CD45RA+ naive and CD45RA-negative memory subsets, the CD4+ cells were split. Regarding the study as a whole: What naive subsets generally showed was a larger estimated richness than memory subsets showed.

This TCR was sampled from a man younger than 45 in good health. This sequence joins TRBV10-3 and TRBJ2-1; TRBD2 agrees at 12 bases. Sequencing input: naive CD4+ T cells sorted from blood. Indicated subset: CD45RA+ positively selected. This CDR3 is CAITDSLAGGKNEQFF. The CDR3 DNA is TGTGCCATCACCGATTCCCTAGCGGGAGGGAAAAATGAGCAGTTCTTC.